The clone carrying this T cell receptor beta chain was seen only a few times. Germline values: CDR1 GTSNPN, CDR2 SVGIG (reference sequence). The CDR3 runs to 14 residues. The V gene end was trimmed by 2 bases and the J gene end by 7 bases; junction bases not matched to a gene: 8. The data stem from a study of beta chain features in type 1 diabetes. The study reverse transcribed the entire isolated RNA, so it sequenced expressed TCRB transcripts. Generated by immunoSEQ multiplex PCR, the TCRdb table keeps only in-frame clones and is missing some. The table records about 360,000 clones, roughly 12% of them present only once.

This clonotype originated in a man aged 18 to 35 in good health. Sequencing was carried out using naive CD4+ T cells from blood. The J gene is TRBJ2-4, the V gene TRBV30; 7 nucleotides match TRBD1. The CDR3 DNA reads TGTGCCTGGAGTTTGATGGCAGGGGGTAACATTCAGTACTTC. Translating it yields CAWSLMAGGNIQYF.